These 12 T cell receptor beta chains originate from one sample sequenced in a study of blood T cell repertoires in COVID-19. Sequenced by immunoSEQ multiplex PCR; TCRdb stores in-frame clones only, minus some. The table has some 200,000 clones, approximately 84% seen once; the top ten hold over 2.5%. Sequenced sample: peripheral blood. Receptor source: a man in his forties or fifties who had recovered from COVID-19.

The chain links TRBV5-6 to TRBJ2-3, with 10 positions matching TRBD1. The CDR3 consists of 15 residues. The trim removed 5 bases at V and 2 bases at J, leaving 5 bases unmatched. Germline V gene data show CDR1 as SGHDT and CDR2 as YYEEEE. The CDR3 loop reads CASSLDRGSTDTQYF. CDR3 bases: TGTGCCAGCAGTCTGGACAGGGGGTCCACAGATACGCAGTATTTT.

The chain uses TRBV6-1 and TRBJ2-3; a weak D match, TRBD1 (5 bases). This CDR3 contains 15 residues. Germline-derived CDR1 and CDR2 are MNHNS and SASEGT. Deletions cut 1 base from V and 0 bases from J, with 8 bases between. The CDR3: CASSEEGASTDTQYF. DNA of the CDR3: TGTGCCAGCAGTGAAGAAGGGGCTAGCACAGATACGCAGTATTTT.

CDR3 nucleotides: TGTGCCAGCAGCTTGGAAGCGGGAGTTTTGACAGATACGCAGTATTTT. Translated, it gives CASSLEAGVLTDTQYF. The gene calls are TRBV5-6 and TRBJ2-3; 8 bases match TRBD2. CDR3 length: 16 amino acids. Germline CDR1 and CDR2: SGHDT and YYEEEE. The junction had 6 bases not matched to a gene; V was cut back by 0 bases and J by 3 bases.

This sequence joins TRBV19 and TRBJ1-5; 8 positions match TRBD1. The CDR3 spans 15 residues. Germline CDR1 is LNHDA and CDR2 is SQIVND (reference sequence). The junction had 7 bases not matched to a gene; V was cut back by 6 bases and J by 3 bases. This CDR3 reads CASSLTGAANQPQHF. As DNA, the CDR3 is TGTGCCAGTAGCCTGACAGGGGCCGCCAATCAGCCCCAGCATTTT.

The rearrangement uses TRBV5-1 and TRBJ2-5; D is possibly TRBD1 (6 bases). Germline-derived CDR1 and CDR2 are SGHRS and YFSETQ. Trimming shortened V by 4 bases and J by 10 bases, and 17 bases separated the two germline ends. This CDR3 spans 13 amino acids. CDR3: CASSAGRGNDQYF. CDR3 nucleotide sequence: TGCGCCAGCAGCGCAGGCAGGGGTAATGACCAGTACTTC.

The rearrangement uses TRBV19 and TRBJ1-2; 7 bases agree with TRBD1. Germline loops: CDR1 LNHDA, CDR2 SQIVND (reference sequence). V shed 4 bases and J 4 bases; nucleotides not matched to a gene: 6. The CDR3 covers 14 residues. CDR3 nucleotides: TGTGCCAGTAGTACACGACAGGGAGCCTATGGCTACACCTTC. Translating gives CASSTRQGAYGYTF.

J is TRBJ2-2 and V is TRBV7-2; 7 nucleotides line up with TRBD2. The CDR3 totals 15 residues. V lost 3 bases to trimming and J lost 3 bases; unmatched junction nucleotides: 4. The germline CDR1 and CDR2 sequences are SGHTA and FQGNSA. This CDR3 is CASSFSGIYTGELFF. The CDR3 DNA reads TGTGCCAGCAGCTTCAGCGGGATCTACACCGGGGAGCTGTTTTTT.

The DNA of the CDR3 is TGTGCCAGCAGCGTAGGGCAGGGGGCGCTTACCAACTATGGCTACACCTTC. This codes for CASSVGQGALTNYGYTF. This chain joins TRBV9 and TRBJ1-2; 8 bases line up with TRBD1. Germline trimming cut 0 bases from V and 2 bases from J; bases unmatched to any gene: 9. CDR1 SGDLS and CDR2 YYNGEE come from the germline V gene. The CDR3 consists of 17 residues.

This chain links TRBV7-2 with TRBJ1-5; 9 nucleotides line up with TRBD1. CDR3 length: 15 residues. The J segment lost 3 bases and the V segment lost 3 bases, leaving 3 bases of the junction unmatched. Germline V gene lookup returns CDR1 SGHTA and CDR2 FQGNSA. CDR3 DNA: TGTGCCAGCAGCTTGGACAGGGGCCTCAATCAGCCCCAGCATTTT. Protein: CASSLDRGLNQPQHF. The entire variable domain, with the rest obtained from reference TRBV7-2 and TRBJ1-5, is as follows: GAGVSQSPSNKVTEKGKDVELRCDPISGHTALYWYRQSLGQGLEFLIYFQGNSAPDKSGLPSDRFSAERTGGSVSTLTIQRTQQEDSAVYLCASSLDRGLNQPQHFGDGTRLSIL.

Concerning this clone: The same CDR3 arises from other DNA sequences in this sample as well. The rearrangement joins TRBV5-1 to TRBJ2-7, with TRBD2 identical over 10 bases. Germline V gene data show CDR1 as SGHRS and CDR2 as YFSETQ. Trimming at V came to 4 bases and at J to 0 bases, leaving 1 base not matched to a gene. This CDR3 is 14 amino acids long. DNA for the CDR3: TGCGCCAGCAGCGGGACTAGCGACTCCTACGAGCAGTACTTC. Its translation: CASSGTSDSYEQYF.

This chain links TRBV3-1 (or the pseudogene TRBV3-2) with TRBJ2-1; D gene ambiguous. Germline V gene lookup returns CDR1 LGHDT and CDR2 YNNKEL (reference sequence). The CDR3 is 13 residues long. V was clipped by 4 bases and J by 7 bases, with 11 bases between them. CDR3 amino acids: CASSPPFRNEQFF. The CDR3 nucleotides are TGTGCCAGCAGCCCCCCCTTCCGGAATGAGCAGTTCTTC.

This rearrangement joins TRBV19 to TRBJ1-2; possible D gene TRBD1, 6 bases. V gave up 6 bases and J gave up 4 bases, with 15 bases separating them. The CDR3 contains 14 residues. Germline CDR1 and CDR2: LNHDA and SQIVND (reference sequence). CDR3 in amino acids: CASSQDRSGYGYTF. CDR3 nucleotides: TGTGCCAGTAGCCAAGACAGGTCTGGCTATGGCTACACCTTC. Drawing the rest from reference TRBV19 and TRBJ1-2, the complete variable domain is DGGITQSPKYLFRKEGQNVTLSCEQNLNHDAMYWYRQDPGQGLRLIYYSQIVNDFQKGDIAEGYSVSREKKESFPLTVTSAQKNPTAFYLCASSQDRSGYGYTFGSGTRLTVV.